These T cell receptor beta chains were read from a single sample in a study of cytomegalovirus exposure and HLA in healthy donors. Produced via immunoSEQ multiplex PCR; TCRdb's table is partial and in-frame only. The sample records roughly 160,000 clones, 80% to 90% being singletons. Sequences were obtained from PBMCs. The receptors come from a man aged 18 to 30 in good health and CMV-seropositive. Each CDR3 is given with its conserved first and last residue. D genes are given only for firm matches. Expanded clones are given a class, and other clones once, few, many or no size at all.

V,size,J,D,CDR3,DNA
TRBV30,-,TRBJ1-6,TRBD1,CAWSPGTVNSPLHF,TGTGCCTGGAGTCCCGGGACAGTTAATTCACCCCTCCACTTT
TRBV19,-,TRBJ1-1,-,CASSILSGLGNTEAFF,TGTGCCAGTAGTATACTAAGCGGGTTGGGGAACACTGAAGCTTTCTTT
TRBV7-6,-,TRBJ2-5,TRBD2,CASSLSQSGGGETQYF,TGTGCCAGCAGCTTATCCCAGAGCGGGGGAGGAGAGACCCAGTACTTC
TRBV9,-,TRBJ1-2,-,CASSARNYGYTF,TGTGCCAGCAGCGCTCGTAACTATGGCTACACCTTC
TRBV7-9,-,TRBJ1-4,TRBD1,CSSSLAPGQGGGNEKLFF,TGTTCCAGCAGCTTAGCGCCGGGACAGGGGGGTGGTAATGAAAAACTGTTTTTT
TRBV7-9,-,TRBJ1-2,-,CASSFNRDGYTF,TGTGCCAGCAGCTTTAACAGGGATGGCTACACCTTC
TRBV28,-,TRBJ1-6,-,CASSSRDWYNSPLHF,TGTGCCAGCAGTTCAAGGGACTGGTATAATTCACCCCTCCACTTT
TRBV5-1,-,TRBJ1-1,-,CASSSRTANTEAFF,TGCGCCAGCAGCTCCCGGACAGCTAACACTGAAGCTTTCTTT
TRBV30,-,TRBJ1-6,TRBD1,CAGSPGQQSPLHF,TGTGCCGGGTCTCCGGGACAGCAATCACCCCTCCACTTT
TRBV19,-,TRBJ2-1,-,CASSLGGPYNEQFF,TGTGCCAGTAGTTTGGGGGGTCCCTACAATGAGCAGTTCTTC
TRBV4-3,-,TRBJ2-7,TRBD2,CASSQEGGTGLLAGVPDEQYF,TGCGCCAGCAGCCAAGAAGGTGGGACAGGGCTACTAGCGGGGGTTCCCGACGAGCAGTACTTC
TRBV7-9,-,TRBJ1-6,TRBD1,CASQRDSLSSPLHF,TGTGCCAGCCAAAGGGACAGTCTTAGTTCGCCCCTCCACTTT
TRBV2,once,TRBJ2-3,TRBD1,CASSQTGGGGRDTQYF,TGTGCCAGCAGTCAAACAGGGGGAGGTGGTAGGGATACGCAGTATTTT
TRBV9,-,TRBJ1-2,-,CASSVGQGYGYTF,TGTGCCAGCAGCGTAGGCCAGGGCTATGGCTACACCTTC
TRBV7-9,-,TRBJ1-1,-,CASSLDRGPREAFF,TGTGCCAGCAGCTTAGATCGCGGCCCGAGAGAGGCTTTCTTT
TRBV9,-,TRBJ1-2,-,CASSERGGGYTF,TGTGCCAGCAGCGAGAGGGGAGGTGGCTACACCTTC
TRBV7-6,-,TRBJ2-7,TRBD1,CASSQTTRDRGPREYF,TGTGCCAGCAGCCAAACAACCCGGGACAGGGGGCCGCGCGAGTACTTC
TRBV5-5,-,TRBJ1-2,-,CASSLVLQGGYTF,TGTGCCAGCAGCTTGGTACTCCAGGGTGGCTACACCTTC
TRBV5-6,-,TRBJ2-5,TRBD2,CASSLVRGGTETQYF,TGTGCCAGCAGCTTGGTGCGGGGGGGTACGGAGACCCAGTACTTC
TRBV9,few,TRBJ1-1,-,CASSVGGSTEAFF,TGTGCCAGCAGCGTAGGAGGGAGCACTGAAGCTTTCTTT
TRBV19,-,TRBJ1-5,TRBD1,CASRGTGRDRNQPQHF,TGTGCCAGTAGGGGGACAGGGCGTGACCGCAATCAGCCCCAGCATTTT
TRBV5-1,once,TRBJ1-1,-,CASSREQGANTEAFF,TGCGCCAGCAGCCGAGAACAGGGTGCGAACACTGAAGCTTTCTTT
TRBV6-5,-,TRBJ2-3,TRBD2,CASTYIRGEAQYF,TGTGCCAGCACCTATATTCGGGGGGAGGCGCAGTATTTT
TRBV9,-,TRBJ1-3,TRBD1,CASSVGQGYTIYF,TGTGCCAGCAGCGTAGGACAGGGATACACCATATATTTT
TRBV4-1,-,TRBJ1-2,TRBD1,CASSQGDRGGGYTF,TGCGCCAGCAGCCAAGGGGACAGGGGTGGGGGCTACACCTTC
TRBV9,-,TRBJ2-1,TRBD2,CASSVSGGLYDEQFF,TGTGCCAGCAGCGTAAGCGGGGGGCTGTACGATGAGCAGTTCTTC